The clone carrying this T cell receptor beta chain was seen a handful of times. One entry per CDR3 protein results from TCRdb running MiXCR on the 5' RACE reads. This table holds 250,000 to 400,000 distinct CDR3 sequences, approximately 4% found once. This sample was included in a study of T cells after yellow fever vaccination. V shed 5 bases and J shed 1 base, with 14 bases lying between them. Germline-derived CDR1 and CDR2 are SQVTM and ANQGSEA. CDR3 size: 14 residues. The rearrangement joins TRBV29-1 to TRBJ1-1; D is unresolved. The sample in question was PBMCs, obtained 15 days after the yellow fever booster vaccination. The TCR comes from a man aged 18 to 35 who received the YFV17D yellow fever vaccine. CDR3: CSVLVGGGNTEAFF. The CDR3 nucleotides are TGCAGCGTTCTCGTTGGCGGTGGGAACACTGAAGCTTTCTTT.